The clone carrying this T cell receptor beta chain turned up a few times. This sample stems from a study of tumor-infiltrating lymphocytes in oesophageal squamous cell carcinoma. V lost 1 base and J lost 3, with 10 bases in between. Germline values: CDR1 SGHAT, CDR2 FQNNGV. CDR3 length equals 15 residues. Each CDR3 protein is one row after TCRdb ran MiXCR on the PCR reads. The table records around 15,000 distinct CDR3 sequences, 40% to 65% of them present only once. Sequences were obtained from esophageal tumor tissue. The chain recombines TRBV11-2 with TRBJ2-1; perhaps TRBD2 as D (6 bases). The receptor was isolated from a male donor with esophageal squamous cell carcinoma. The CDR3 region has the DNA TGTGCCAGCAGCTTAGTTCCTAGCGTCTACAATGAGCAGTTCTTC. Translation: CASSLVPSVYNEQFF. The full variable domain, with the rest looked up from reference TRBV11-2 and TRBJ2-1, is EAGVAQSPRYKIIEKRQSVAFWCNPISGHATLYWYQQILGQGPKLLIQFQNNGVVDDSQLPKDRFSAERLKGVDSTLKIQPAKLEDSAVYLCASSLVPSVYNEQFFGPGTRLTVL.